The clone carrying this T cell receptor beta chain showed up many times. The antigen is not known. This entry belongs to a study of response to subunit inactivated influenza vaccine. One entry per CDR3 protein, called by TCRdb with MiXCR from the RT-PCR reads. This sample has 610,000 or so distinct CDR3 sequences; 14% occur once, and the top ten carry 11%. V gave up 1 base and J gave up 0 bases, with 10 bases separating them. CDR1 is SEHNR and CDR2 is FQNEAQ in the germline V gene (reference sequence). This CDR3 is built from 16 residues. Study-wide points: Each seasonal influenza vaccination recruits few new T cells, the authors suggested.

The V gene is TRBV7-9, the J gene TRBJ2-1; D not certain. The input for sequencing was PBMCs from blood, taken roughly 12 days after vaccination. The sequence came from a man aged 50 to 59 who received an inactivated influenza vaccine. The CDR3 region is CASSLGESSSYNEQFF. The CDR3 bases are TGTGCCAGCAGCTTAGGTGAAAGCAGCTCCTACAATGAGCAGTTCTTC.